The entry below gives a single T cell receptor (beta chain) sequence along with its context. Its antigen is as yet unknown. The CDR3 consists of 16 residues. CDR1 and CDR2 (germline): SEHNR, FQNEAQ (reference sequence). The V end lost 6 bases, the J end lost 2 bases, and 19 bases lay between the germline ends. The record originates from a study of T cells after posttransplantation cyclophosphamide. Cells defined as naive were viable CD3+CD4+ or CD3+CD8+ and CCR7+CD45RA+CD45RO-CD95-CD27+CD28+. The related graft donor's blood sample was taken on the day of bone marrow donation. Notes on the study in general: Later blood repertoires were often dominated by clones from the donor CD8+ memory compartment.

This table comes from immunoSEQ multiplex PCR, and its TCRdb copy is limited to in-frame clones, with some not included. This table has tens of thousands of clones, approximately 98% appearing once. This receptor was identified in a man aged 35 to 55 in good health, CMV-negative, and a related stem cell transplant donor. The material sequenced was naive CD4+ T cells sorted from PBMCs. The chain is built from TRBV7-9 and TRBJ1-1, with D unresolved. CDR3 region: CASRSPGGGENTEAFF. The DNA of the CDR3 is TGTGCCAGCAGATCCCCCGGAGGCGGGGAAAACACTGAAGCTTTCTTT.